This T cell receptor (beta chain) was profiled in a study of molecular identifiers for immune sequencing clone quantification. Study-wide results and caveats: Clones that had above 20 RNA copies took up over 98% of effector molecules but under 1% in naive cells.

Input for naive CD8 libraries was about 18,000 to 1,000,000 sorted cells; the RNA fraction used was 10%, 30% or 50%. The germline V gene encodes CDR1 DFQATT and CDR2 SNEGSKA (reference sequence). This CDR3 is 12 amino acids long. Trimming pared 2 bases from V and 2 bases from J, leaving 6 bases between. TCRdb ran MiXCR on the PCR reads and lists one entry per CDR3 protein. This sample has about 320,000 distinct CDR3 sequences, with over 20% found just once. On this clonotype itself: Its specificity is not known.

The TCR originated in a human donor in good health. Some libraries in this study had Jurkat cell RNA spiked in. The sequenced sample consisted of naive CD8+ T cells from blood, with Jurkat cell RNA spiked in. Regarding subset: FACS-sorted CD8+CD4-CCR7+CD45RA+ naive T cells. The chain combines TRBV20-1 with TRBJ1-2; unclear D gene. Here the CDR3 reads CSARLWNYGYTF. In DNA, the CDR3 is TGCAGTGCTAGACTGTGGAACTATGGCTACACCTTC.